These 7 T cell receptor beta chains originate from one sample sequenced in a study of cytomegalovirus exposure and HLA in healthy donors. Sequencing was performed with immunoSEQ multiplex PCR; in TCRdb, only in-frame clones are kept and a portion is missing. Altogether some 120,000 clones are present, roughly 89% being singletons, with the ten largest covering 0.95% to 1.3%. The sequenced sample was PBMCs. The origin of the receptors is a young woman in good health and CMV-seronegative.

In this sample, this clone turned up once. This chain's CDR3 is CSVGGVGGNEQFF. DNA for the CDR3: TGCAGCGTTGGAGGAGTAGGGGGCAATGAGCAGTTCTTC. The J gene is TRBJ2-1, the V gene TRBV29-1; the D gene is possibly TRBD1 (6 bases). The CDR3 totals 13 residues. V was shortened by 4 bases and J by 6 bases, with 13 bases between the two germline ends. Looked up from germline, CDR1 is SQVTM and CDR2 is ANQGSEA.

This sequence joins TRBV30 and TRBJ2-2; 7 bases map to TRBD1. The junction had 3 bases not matched to a gene; V was cut back by 4 bases and J by 4 bases. The CDR3 runs 13 residues. From germline, CDR1 is GTSNPN and CDR2 SVGIG (reference sequence). This CDR3 is CAWNAGGTGELFF. The CDR3, as DNA: TGTGCCTGGAATGCAGGGGGCACCGGGGAGCTGTTTTTT.

A few counts support this clone. The chain links TRBV6-4 to TRBJ1-6; a weak D match, TRBD1 (5 bases). CDR3 size: 13 residues. The germline CDR1 and CDR2 sequences are MRHNA and SNTAGT. The ends were cut back, 2 bases at V and 7 bases at J, with 6 bases in the middle. CDR3 protein: CASSDGQNSPLHF. Written as DNA, the CDR3 is TGTGCCAGCAGTGACGGACAAAATTCACCCCTCCACTTT.

The V and J genes are TRBV30 and TRBJ1-1; no firm D call. CDR1 and CDR2 from the germline V gene are GTSNPN and SVGIG (reference sequence). The CDR3 has 12 residues. The V and J ends lost 7 bases and 0 bases respectively, with 9 bases between them. The CDR3 DNA is TGTGCCTCCCATGAGATGAACACTGAAGCTTTCTTT. Translated: CASHEMNTEAFF. Based on the CDR3 plus reference TRBV30 and TRBJ1-1, the full variable domain is SQTIHQWPATLVQPVGSPLSLECTVEGTSNPNLYWYRQAAGRGLQLLFYSVGIGQISSEVPQNLSASRPQDRQFILSSKKLLLSDSGFYLCASHEMNTEAFFGQGTRLTVV.

As DNA, the CDR3 is TGCAGTGCGTTGCGGGCAAACATTCAGTACTTC. Amino acids: CSALRANIQYF. This rearrangement joins TRBV20-1 to TRBJ2-4; D perhaps matches TRBD2 (5 bases). This CDR3 contains 11 residues. V was trimmed by 6 bases and J by 6 bases, leaving 9 bases between them. Germline V CDR1 and CDR2: DFQATT, SNEGSKA (reference sequence).

V gene TRBV4-2 combines with J gene TRBJ1-1, with no clear D. In germline, CDR1 is LGHNA, CDR2 YNFKEQ. V lost 4 bases, J lost 1 base, and 13 bases lay in between. This CDR3 spans 15 amino acids. The CDR3 nucleotides read TGTGCCAGCAGCCCTTCATGGGCAGGGAACACTGAAGCTTTCTTT. Translation gives CASSPSWAGNTEAFF.

The chain has TRBV11-2 and TRBJ2-1, with D unresolved. The V gene's germline CDR1 is SGHAT and CDR2 FQNNGV. Trimming left V 1 base short and J 7 bases short, with 2 bases between. There are 11 residues in the CDR3. DNA for the CDR3: TGTGCCAGCAGCTTAGCGAATGAGCAGTTCTTC. It codes for CASSLANEQFF.